This is a list of T cell receptor beta chains from one sample in a study of shared clonotypes between healthy human individuals. Some clones are missing from TCRdb's copy, which holds only in-frame ones; the method was immunoSEQ multiplex PCR. The sample lists 800,000 to 950,000 clones, approximately 96% occurring once. Sequenced sample: naive CD8+ T cells sorted from blood. Receptor source: a man aged 25-45 years in good health. Each CDR3 is given with its conserved first and last residue.

J: TRBJ2-2; V: TRBV25-1; CDR3: CASSEQGAGELFF
J: TRBJ2-7; V: TRBV2; CDR3: CASSDAQGVYEQYF
J: TRBJ2-2; V: TRBV23-1; CDR3: CASIFKPTTYTGELFF
J: TRBJ1-1; V: TRBV9; CDR3: CASSVVGGNTEAFF
J: TRBJ2-7; V: TRBV7-2; CDR3: CASSSPTSSYEQYF
J: TRBJ2-7; V: TRBV2; CDR3: CASIFREGYEQYF
J: TRBJ2-3; V: TRBV6-1; CDR3: CASRVRSTDTQYF
J: TRBJ2-1; V: TRBV6-5; CDR3: CASSYSRRSSYNEQFF
J: TRBJ1-1; V: TRBV27; CDR3: CASSRPPRRAFF
J: TRBJ2-1; V: TRBV18; CDR3: CASSPQDRGSYNEQFF
J: TRBJ2-3; V: TRBV11-1; CDR3: CASRGRAFRDTQYF
J: TRBJ2-2; V: TRBV7-8; CDR3: CASSLLDTGELFF
J: TRBJ2-2; V: TRBV9; CDR3: CASSVGLAGDNGELFF
J: TRBJ2-1; V: TRBV5-1; CDR3: CASSPRMGGKEQFF
J: TRBJ2-3; V: TRBV14; CDR3: CASSHHTSGRDTDTQYF
J: TRBJ1-1; V: TRBV2; CDR3: CATRLPTEAFF
J: TRBJ1-3; V: TRBV7-3; CDR3: CASSSGTPGNTIYF
J: TRBJ2-5; V: TRBV10-3; CDR3: CAIRTQETQYF
J: TRBJ2-7; V: TRBV7-6; CDR3: CASSGTSGRAYYEQYF
J: TRBJ2-6; V: TRBV30; CDR3: CAGTTGAGANVLTF
J: TRBJ2-1; V: TRBV7-9; CDR3: CASSLSTMEQFF
J: TRBJ2-7; V: TRBV9; CDR3: CASSVGLGQNEQYF
J: TRBJ2-1; V: TRBV7-9; CDR3: CATDGEQFF
J: TRBJ2-1; V: TRBV7-2; CDR3: CASSLLRGASSYNEQFF